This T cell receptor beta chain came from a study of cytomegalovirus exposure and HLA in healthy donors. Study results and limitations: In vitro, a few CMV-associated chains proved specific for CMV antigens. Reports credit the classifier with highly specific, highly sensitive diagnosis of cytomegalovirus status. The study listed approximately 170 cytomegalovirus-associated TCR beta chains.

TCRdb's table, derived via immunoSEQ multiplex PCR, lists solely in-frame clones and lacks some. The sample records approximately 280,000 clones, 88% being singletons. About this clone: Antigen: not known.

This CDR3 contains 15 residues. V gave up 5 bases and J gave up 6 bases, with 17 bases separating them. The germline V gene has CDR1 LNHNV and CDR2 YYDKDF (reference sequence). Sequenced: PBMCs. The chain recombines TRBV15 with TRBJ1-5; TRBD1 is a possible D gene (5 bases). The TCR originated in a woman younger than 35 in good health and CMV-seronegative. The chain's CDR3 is CATSPSPGGGQPQHF. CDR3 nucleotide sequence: TGTGCCACCAGCCCCTCTCCCGGGGGGGGTCAGCCCCAGCATTTT.